Listed here are 20 T cell receptor beta chains from one sample, sequenced in a study of blood T cell repertoires in COVID-19. Repertoires were generated with immunoSEQ multiplex PCR, while TCRdb's copy carries only in-frame clones and drops some. Seen here are a few hundred thousand clones, 85% observed once, and the top ten hold approximately 7.6%. The specimen was peripheral blood. The receptor source for this set is a human donor in a cohort sampled during active COVID-19.

This clone was detected once. The rearrangement links TRBV5-1 to TRBJ1-5; D might be TRBD1 (5 bases). CDR3 length: 14 amino acids. CDR1 and CDR2 (germline): SGHRS, YFSETQ. V was trimmed by 4 bases and J by 9 bases, leaving 17 bases between them. The CDR3 nucleotides are TGCGCCAGCAGCCAGGACGGAGCGGGACGGCCCCAGCATTTT. Residues: CASSQDGAGRPQHF.

This chain uses TRBV5-1 with TRBJ2-2; possible D gene TRBD2, 5 bases. The CDR3 runs 14 residues. Germline V gene sequence: CDR1 SGHRS, CDR2 YFSETQ. The germline V and J ends were trimmed by 4 bases and 7 bases, with 14 bases remaining between them. CDR3 amino acids: CASSEGILVGELFF. CDR3 nucleotides: TGCGCCAGCAGCGAGGGAATTTTGGTCGGGGAGCTGTTTTTT.

The chain uses TRBV9 and TRBJ2-1, with 8 bases lining up with TRBD1. The trim removed 4 bases at V and 1 base at J, leaving 4 bases unmatched. In germline, CDR1 is SGDLS, CDR2 YYNGEE. The CDR3 is made up of 15 amino acids. CDR3 amino acids: CASSLTGVSYNEQFF. The CDR3 bases are TGTGCCAGCAGCTTGACAGGGGTGTCCTACAATGAGCAGTTCTTC.

The chain employs TRBV2 and TRBJ1-1, with no clear D. Germline CDR1 reads SNHLY; CDR2 reads FYNNEI. The CDR3 contains 13 residues. V gave up 4 bases and J gave up 1 base, with 7 bases separating them. The CDR3 sequence: CASSAEGNTEAFF. CDR3 DNA: TGTGCCAGCAGTGCTGAGGGGAACACTGAAGCTTTCTTT.

This chain joins TRBV19 and TRBJ2-7; D perhaps matches TRBD2 (6 bases). V lost 8 bases and J 6 bases, leaving 20 bases between the germline ends. Per germline, CDR1 LNHDA and CDR2 SQIVND (reference sequence). The CDR3 totals 14 residues. DNA for the CDR3: TGTGCCAGTTCATCCCAAGTGGGGGGAGGCGAGCAGTACTTC. It encodes CASSSQVGGGEQYF. Drawing the rest from reference TRBV19 and TRBJ2-7, the complete variable domain is DGGITQSPKYLFRKEGQNVTLSCEQNLNHDAMYWYRQDPGQGLRLIYYSQIVNDFQKGDIAEGYSVSREKKESFPLTVTSAQKNPTAFYLCASSSQVGGGEQYFGPGTRLTVT.

This clone came up a few times. The chain has TRBV3-1 (or the pseudogene TRBV3-2) and TRBJ2-7; no definite D call. Germline V gene lookup returns CDR1 LGHDT and CDR2 YNNKEL (reference sequence). The V end lost 0 bases, the J end lost 5 bases, and 2 bases lay between the germline ends. This CDR3 is built from 11 residues. CDR3 nucleotide sequence: TGTGCCAGCAGCCAAGATAACGAGCAGTACTTC. Translated, it gives CASSQDNEQYF.

The chain recombines TRBV7-8 with TRBJ1-3, with TRBD1 as a possible D gene (6 bases). Trimming stripped 1 base from V and 2 bases from J, with 15 bases between. The CDR3 is made up of 17 amino acids. CDR1 and CDR2 from the germline V gene are SGHVS and FQNEAQ. The CDR3 region has the DNA TGTGCCAGCAGCTTAGACACCTCCACAGGGCCTGGAAACACCATATATTTT. Its protein is CASSLDTSTGPGNTIYF.

The chain carries TRBV28 and TRBJ2-7; 9 bases fit TRBD1. V shed 5 bases and J 1 base; nucleotides not matched to a gene: 6. The germline V gene has CDR1 MDHEN and CDR2 SYDVKM. The CDR3 has 15 amino acids. Here the CDR3 reads CASSPSGTGSYEQYF. The DNA of the CDR3 is TGTGCCAGCAGTCCTTCCGGGACAGGGTCCTACGAGCAGTACTTC.

This chain connects TRBV7-9 to TRBJ1-1; D not resolved. Germline assignment: CDR1 SEHNR and CDR2 FQNEAQ (reference sequence). The CDR3 sequence is 15 residues long. Trimming stripped 1 base from V and 3 bases from J, with 12 bases between. CDR3 region: CASSLDMFVDTEAFF. CDR3 in DNA: TGTGCCAGCAGCTTAGACATGTTCGTGGACACTGAAGCTTTCTTT.

The genes are TRBV6-6 and TRBJ2-3, with no clear D. The CDR3 is 11 residues long. Germline CDR1 and CDR2: MNHNY and SVGAGI (reference sequence). The V and J ends lost 7 bases and 2 bases respectively, with 4 bases between them. In DNA, the CDR3 is TGTGCCAGCACTTCCACAGATACGCAGTATTTT. This translates into CASTSTDTQYF.

The table lists this clone with a few counts. The chain is built from TRBV24-1 and TRBJ2-1; D is possibly TRBD2 (6 bases). Trimming took 7 bases from V and 2 from J, leaving 17 bases between them. Germline CDR1 KGHDR, CDR2 SFDVKD. The CDR3 length is 16 residues. The CDR3 loop is CATSVAGGTPYNEQFF. CDR3 coding DNA: TGTGCCACCAGCGTGGCGGGCGGGACGCCCTACAATGAGCAGTTCTTC.

The chain combines TRBV7-2 with TRBJ2-7; 7 nucleotides align to TRBD1. Trimming removed 3 bases from V and 5 bases from J; junction bases left unmatched: 4. The V gene's germline CDR1 is SGHTA and CDR2 FQGNSA. The CDR3 runs 13 residues. The CDR3 nucleotides read TGTGCCAGCAGCTTGGGACAGTTAAACGAGCAGTACTTC. It encodes CASSLGQLNEQYF.

With respect to this clone: The junction departs from germline at one end; a sequencing error may be responsible. The chain couples TRBV5-1 to TRBJ1-6, with a weak D call TRBD1 (5 bases). Germline V gene sequence: CDR1 SGHRS, CDR2 YFSETQ. The CDR3 loop spans 12 amino acids. CDR3 amino acids: CASSLDKSPLHF. The DNA for the CDR3 is TGCGCCAGCAGTTTGGACAAGTCACCCCTCCACTTT.

The rearrangement joins TRBV27 to TRBJ2-6; D is unresolved. The length of the CDR3 is 15 residues. The V gene lost 5 bases and the J gene lost 0 bases, with 8 bases spanning the gap. Germline assignment: CDR1 MNHEY and CDR2 SMNVEV (reference sequence). This chain's CDR3 is CASSPHTSGANVLTF. In nucleotides, the CDR3 is TGTGCCAGCAGTCCCCACACCTCTGGGGCCAACGTCCTGACTTTC.

The chain's CDR3 is CASSPGTSGDYEQYF. CDR3 in DNA: TGTGCCAGCTCACCTGGGACTAGCGGGGACTACGAGCAGTACTTC. The chain employs TRBV18 and TRBJ2-7; TRBD2 agrees at 13 bases. CDR1 KGHSH and CDR2 LQKENI come from the germline V gene. CDR3 size: 15 residues. Germline trimming cut 3 bases from V and 3 bases from J; bases unmatched to any gene: 2.

This chain's CDR3 is CASSEEDSRTGELFF. The CDR3 bases are TGTGCCAGCAGTGAAGAGGATAGCCGGACCGGGGAGCTGTTTTTT. The chain combines TRBV6-4 with TRBJ2-2; D not resolved. CDR3 length: 15 amino acids. Looked up from germline, CDR1 is MRHNA and CDR2 is SNTAGT. V lost 3 bases to trimming and J lost 5 bases, with 13 bases between them.

This sequence joins TRBV18 and TRBJ2-5, with D possibly TRBD2 on 5 matching bases. The CDR3 loop spans 17 amino acids. In germline, CDR1 is KGHSH, CDR2 LQKENI. The V end lost 4 bases, the J end lost 5 bases, and 23 bases lay between the germline ends. CDR3 residues: CASSQLTGAEVQETQYF. DNA for the CDR3: TGTGCCAGCTCACAACTCACTGGAGCGGAGGTTCAGGAGACCCAGTACTTC.

This clone occurred a few times. The chain is built from TRBV10-3 and TRBJ2-3, with 9 bases matching TRBD2. CDR3 size: 15 residues. V was clipped by 11 bases and J by 1 base; unmatched bases: 10. Germline loops: CDR1 ENHRY, CDR2 SYGVKD. The CDR3 sequence: CASGAGGGGTDTQYF. CDR3 nucleotides: TGTGCCTCGGGGGCCGGCGGGGGGGGCACAGATACGCAGTATTTT.

The chain combines TRBV5-6 with TRBJ2-7; TRBD2 might be the D (6 bases). Germline CDR1 SGHDT, CDR2 YYEEEE. The V end lost 0 bases, the J end lost 6 bases, and 13 bases lay between the germline ends. The CDR3 runs 14 residues. The CDR3 protein is CASSLASMEGEQYF. CDR3 DNA sequence: TGTGCCAGCAGCTTGGCCTCTATGGAGGGCGAGCAGTACTTC.

The rearrangement links TRBV11-2 to TRBJ1-2, with D possibly TRBD1 on 6 matching bases. CDR1 is SGHAT, CDR2 FQNNGV, per germline. Between the trimmed V and J ends, which lost 4 bases and 3 bases, there was a span of 15 bases. The CDR3 length is 15 residues. The CDR3 DNA reads as TGTGCCAGCAGCTCACTCAAAACAGGGTACTATGGCTACACCTTC. Translated: CASSSLKTGYYGYTF.